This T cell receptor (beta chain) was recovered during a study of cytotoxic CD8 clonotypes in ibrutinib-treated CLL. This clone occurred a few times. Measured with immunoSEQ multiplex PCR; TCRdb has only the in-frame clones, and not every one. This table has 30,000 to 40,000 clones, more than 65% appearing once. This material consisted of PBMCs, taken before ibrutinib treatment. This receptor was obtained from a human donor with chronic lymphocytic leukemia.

CDR3 coding DNA: TGTGCCAGCTCTGGGGTCGAGGAGACCCAGTACTTC. It yields the protein CASSGVEETQYF. The J gene is TRBJ2-5, the V gene TRBV7-2; D not resolved. CDR3 length: 12 residues. Germline lookup yields CDR1 SGHTA and CDR2 FQGNSA. V was clipped by 8 bases and J by 5 bases, with 12 bases between them.